These 28 T cell receptor beta chains were sequenced from one sample in a study of blood T cell repertoires in COVID-19. This table comes from immunoSEQ multiplex PCR, and its TCRdb copy is limited to in-frame clones, with some not included. The table lists about 35,000 clones, around four fifths of them singletons, with approximately 3.6% in the top ten. The specimen was peripheral blood. Receptor source: a man in his fifties with acute or convalescent COVID-19.

This clone occurred a few times. The V gene is TRBV5-4, the J gene TRBJ1-6; D is undetermined. Germline lookup yields CDR1 SGHNT and CDR2 YYREEE (reference sequence). The CDR3 has 15 residues. The germline V and J ends were trimmed by 4 bases and 5 bases, with 13 bases remaining between them. Here the CDR3 reads CASSDKRANNSPLHF. For the CDR3, the DNA is TGTGCCAGCAGCGATAAGAGGGCCAATAATTCACCCCTCCACTTT.

DNA for the CDR3: TGTGCCAGTACAGAAGCCTATAATTCACCCCTCCACTTT. This translates into CASTEAYNSPLHF. The chain recombines TRBV19 with TRBJ1-6; D unresolved. The CDR3 sequence is 13 residues long. The ends were cut back, 7 bases at V and 2 bases at J, with 6 bases in the middle. In germline, CDR1 is LNHDA, CDR2 SQIVND (reference sequence).

The J gene is TRBJ2-1, the V gene TRBV9; TRBD2 aligns across 10 bases. The CDR3 runs to 15 residues. The V segment lost 2 bases and the J segment 7 bases; nucleotides outside the gene matches: 6. Germline CDR1 and CDR2: SGDLS and YYNGEE. Here the CDR3 reads CASSVRLAGVNEQFF. The CDR3 DNA is TGTGCCAGCAGCGTGAGACTAGCGGGCGTAAATGAGCAGTTCTTC.

This clone is a singleton in its sample. The CDR3 DNA sequence: TGTGCCAGTAGTCCCCGGGACAGGGGCCTTGAGCAGTACTTC. Its protein is CASSPRDRGLEQYF. V is TRBV19 and J is TRBJ2-7; TRBD1 aligns across 10 bases. CDR1 and CDR2 from the germline V gene are LNHDA and SQIVND (reference sequence). Trimming removed 5 bases from V and 7 bases from J; junction bases left unmatched: 8. This CDR3 region has 14 residues.

The chain recombines TRBV7-9 with TRBJ1-1; D not resolved. The germline V gene encodes CDR1 SEHNR and CDR2 FQNEAQ (reference sequence). The CDR3 loop spans 13 amino acids. The V and J ends lost 4 bases and 3 bases respectively, with 9 bases between them. DNA of the CDR3: TGTGCCAGCAGCTCGACCCGGGACACTGAAGCTTTCTTT. Translation gives CASSSTRDTEAFF.

CDR3 sequence reads: CASSPGLATHEQYF. CDR3 coding DNA: TGTGCCAGCAGCCCCGGACTAGCGACACACGAGCAGTACTTC. The chain uses TRBV7-6 and TRBJ2-7; TRBD2 agrees at 9 bases. The CDR3 contains 14 residues. The V gene end was trimmed by 5 bases and the J gene end by 5 bases; junction bases not matched to a gene: 7. Germline loops: CDR1 SGHVS, CDR2 FNYEAQ.

This CDR3 reads CASSFSGGLRGETQYF. The CDR3 nucleotides are TGTGCCAGCAGTTTTTCAGGGGGGCTTAGGGGAGAGACCCAGTACTTC. This chain connects TRBV27 to TRBJ2-5; a weak D match, TRBD1 (7 bases). V gave up 3 bases and J gave up 4 bases, with 18 bases separating them. The germline V gene has CDR1 MNHEY and CDR2 SMNVEV (reference sequence). The CDR3 sequence is 16 residues long.

The genes are TRBV5-1 and TRBJ2-1, with 10 bases matching TRBD2. V was clipped by 5 bases and J by 9 bases; unmatched bases: 17. This CDR3 region has 17 residues. Germline lookup yields CDR1 SGHRS and CDR2 YFSETQ. The CDR3 DNA follows: TGCGCCAGCAGACCTGGACTTACTAGCGGGACGCTGGGTGAGCAGTTCTTC. Translating it yields CASRPGLTSGTLGEQFF. Full variable domain (rest looked up from reference TRBV5-1 and TRBJ2-1): KAGVTQTPRYLIKTRGQQVTLSCSPISGHRSVSWYQQTPGQGLQFLFEYFSETQRNKGNFPGRFSGRQFSNSRSEMNVSTLELGDSALYLCASRPGLTSGTLGEQFFGPGTRLTVL.

The chain links TRBV2 to TRBJ2-6; the D gene is possibly TRBD1 (5 bases). The ends were cut back, 7 bases at V and 0 bases at J, with 19 bases in the middle. The CDR3 has 18 residues. From germline, CDR1 is SNHLY and CDR2 FYNNEI. The CDR3 region has the DNA TGTGCCAGCACCCCTCTCGAACCAGGGCTCTCTGGGGCCAACGTCCTGACTTTC. Translation gives CASTPLEPGLSGANVLTF.

This rearrangement joins TRBV2 to TRBJ2-2; a possible D gene is TRBD2 (5 bases). The germline gives CDR1 SNHLY, CDR2 FYNNEI. The CDR3 runs 15 residues. Trimming removed 3 bases from V and 4 bases from J, with 12 bases in between. CDR3 sequence reads: CASSDDGIGTGELFF. The CDR3 DNA reads as TGTGCCAGCAGTGACGACGGGATTGGCACCGGGGAGCTGTTTTTT.

This clone was recorded once. The rearrangement uses TRBV11-2 and TRBJ1-4; a possible D gene is TRBD1 (6 bases). V gave up 5 bases and J gave up 1 base, with 11 bases separating them. This CDR3 has 15 residues. Per the germline V gene, CDR1 is SGHAT and CDR2 is FQNNGV. CDR3 residues: CASSPQGKTNEKLFF. DNA for the CDR3: TGTGCCAGCAGCCCTCAGGGGAAAACTAATGAAAAACTGTTTTTT.

This chain connects TRBV7-8 to TRBJ2-7; 9 bases map to TRBD1. CDR3 length: 16 residues. The V gene's germline CDR1 is SGHVS and CDR2 FQNEAQ. The V and J ends lost 4 bases and 6 bases, in that order; junction bases with no gene match: 13. The CDR3 is CASSSFQGQGTLEQYF. The CDR3 nucleotides are TGTGCCAGCAGCTCTTTCCAAGGACAGGGGACTCTCGAGCAGTACTTC.

The rearrangement uses TRBV5-1 and TRBJ1-3; 8 nucleotides match TRBD1. This CDR3 is built from 15 residues. Germline V gene lookup returns CDR1 SGHRS and CDR2 YFSETQ. V shed 4 bases and J 4 bases; nucleotides not matched to a gene: 7. The CDR3 region is CASSASGGWGNTIYF. CDR3 DNA sequence: TGCGCCAGCAGCGCCTCAGGGGGCTGGGGAAACACCATATATTTT. Combining the CDR3 with reference TRBV5-1 and TRBJ1-3 gives the whole variable domain KAGVTQTPRYLIKTRGQQVTLSCSPISGHRSVSWYQQTPGQGLQFLFEYFSETQRNKGNFPGRFSGRQFSNSRSEMNVSTLELGDSALYLCASSASGGWGNTIYFGEGSWLTVV.

This sequence joins TRBV6-5 and TRBJ1-1; D unresolved. Trimming stripped 0 bases from V and 1 base from J, with 3 bases between. The CDR3 spans 13 residues. In germline, CDR1 is MNHEY, CDR2 SVGAGI. CDR3 bases: TGTGCCAGCAGTTACTCGAGGAACACTGAAGCTTTCTTT. Translation: CASSYSRNTEAFF.

CDR3 sequence: CAWSATEYTEAFF. The CDR3 nucleotides read TGTGCCTGGAGTGCGACGGAGTACACTGAAGCTTTCTTT. The rearrangement joins TRBV30 to TRBJ1-1; D ambiguous. Germline V gene sequence: CDR1 GTSNPN, CDR2 SVGIG (reference sequence). This CDR3 has 13 residues. V lost 1 base to trimming and J lost 3 bases, with 9 bases between them. Full variable domain (outside the CDR3, taken from reference TRBV30 and TRBJ1-1): SQTIHQWPATLVQPVGSPLSLECTVEGTSNPNLYWYRQAAGRGLQLLFYSVGIGQISSEVPQNLSASRPQDRQFILSSKKLLLSDSGFYLCAWSATEYTEAFFGQGTRLTVV.

The chain combines TRBV19 with TRBJ2-5; weak D call: TRBD1 (6 bases). The length of the CDR3 is 16 residues. Germline-derived CDR1 and CDR2 are LNHDA and SQIVND (reference sequence). Trimming shortened V by 5 bases and J by 5 bases, and 21 bases separated the two germline ends. The DNA of the CDR3 is TGTGCCAGTAGTGCCTATCGGGACAATTCGAGGGAGACCCAGTACTTC. Translation: CASSAYRDNSRETQYF.

This sequence joins TRBV2 and TRBJ2-1, with 11 bases that match TRBD1. The trim removed 4 bases at V and 6 bases at J, leaving 8 bases unmatched. This CDR3 is built from 16 residues. The germline V gene encodes CDR1 SNHLY and CDR2 FYNNEI. The CDR3 DNA sequence: TGTGCCAGCAGTGCCAAGGGGACAGGGGGTGGCAATGAGCAGTTCTTC. Translating it yields CASSAKGTGGGNEQFF.

The genes are TRBV19 and TRBJ1-2; D is ambiguous. Between the trimmed V and J ends, which lost 6 bases and 6 bases, there was a span of 8 bases. The CDR3 extends over 11 amino acids. Looked up from germline, CDR1 is LNHDA and CDR2 is SQIVND (reference sequence). The CDR3 DNA reads as TGTGCCAGTAGGGGCCCTAATGGCTACACCTTC. Translated: CASRGPNGYTF.

This clone was detected a few times. This chain connects TRBV2 to TRBJ2-1; D is possibly TRBD2 (7 bases). The germline V gene encodes CDR1 SNHLY and CDR2 FYNNEI. V lost 8 bases to trimming and J lost 8 bases, with 16 bases between them. The CDR3 extends over 13 amino acids. CDR3 sequence reads: CASLRGGDDEQFF. The CDR3 nucleotides read TGTGCCAGCTTGAGGGGGGGTGACGATGAGCAGTTCTTC.

This chain links TRBV28 with TRBJ2-3; 12 bases match TRBD2. This CDR3 is built from 17 residues. Germline loops: CDR1 MDHEN, CDR2 SYDVKM. With V trimmed by 4 bases and J by 0 bases, 5 bases remained unmatched. CDR3 DNA sequence: TGTGCCAGCAGTTCCGGACTAGCGGGGATTAGCACAGATACGCAGTATTTT. Protein product: CASSSGLAGISTDTQYF.

This clone was counted between two and nine times. The chain is built from TRBV27 and TRBJ1-5; 7 nucleotides align to TRBD1. The ends lost 8 bases at V and 7 bases at J; junction bases unmatched: 11. CDR1 is MNHEY and CDR2 is SMNVEV in the germline V gene (reference sequence). There are 14 residues in the CDR3. The CDR3 nucleotides read TGTGCCAGCGGAAAACAGGGGTGGGAGCAGCCCCAGCATTTT. Amino acid sequence: CASGKQGWEQPQHF.

This clone was counted once. DNA of the CDR3: TGTGCCAGCAGCCTCCACGGACAGGGAAGTGAAGCTTTCTTT. Protein: CASSLHGQGSEAFF. The chain combines TRBV3-1 (or the pseudogene TRBV3-2) with TRBJ1-1; 8 positions agree with TRBD1. This CDR3 is built from 14 residues. Germline-derived CDR1 and CDR2 are LGHDT and YNNKEL (reference sequence). Trimming at V came to 4 bases and at J to 7 bases, leaving 8 bases not matched to a gene.

The chain joins TRBV28 to TRBJ1-1, with D perhaps matching TRBD1 (5 bases). Germline CDR1 and CDR2: MDHEN and SYDVKM. V was shortened by 3 bases and J by 4 bases, with 12 bases between the two germline ends. This CDR3 spans 14 amino acids. The CDR3 DNA sequence: TGTGCCAGCAGTTTGGTAAGGGGCGGCACTGAAGCTTTCTTT. Its translation: CASSLVRGGTEAFF.

V gene TRBV5-1 combines with J gene TRBJ2-1, with D unclear. Germline V gene lookup returns CDR1 SGHRS and CDR2 YFSETQ. V was cut by 0 bases and J by 7 bases, with 14 bases left in between. CDR3 length: 15 amino acids. In nucleotides, the CDR3 is TGCGCCAGCAGCTTGGCTGCAGGATATACGAATGAGCAGTTCTTC. It translates to CASSLAAGYTNEQFF.

This sequence joins TRBV12-3 or TRBV12-4 and TRBJ1-1; 7 bases agree with TRBD1. V lost 6 bases to trimming and J lost 5 bases; unmatched junction nucleotides: 3. The CDR3 consists of 12 residues. Here the CDR3 reads CASRRQGTEAFF. DNA for the CDR3: TGTGCCAGCAGGAGACAGGGAACTGAAGCTTTCTTT.

DNA of the CDR3: TGTGCCACCAGTGATTCGGACAGGGGCTCCTACAATGAGCAGTTCTTC. Translation: CATSDSDRGSYNEQFF. V gene TRBV24-1 combines with J gene TRBJ2-1; 9 bases map to TRBD1. The CDR3 sequence is 16 residues long. Looked up from germline, CDR1 is KGHDR and CDR2 is SFDVKD. V lost 2 bases, J lost 0 bases, and 1 base stayed unmatched.

The gene calls are TRBV29-1 and TRBJ2-3, with 10 nucleotides matching TRBD2. This CDR3 region has 14 residues. V shed 1 base and J 6 bases; nucleotides not matched to a gene: 4. CDR1 and CDR2 from the germline V gene are SQVTM and ANQGSEA. The CDR3 region is CSVEGLAGGDTQYF. The CDR3 region has the DNA TGCAGCGTTGAAGGACTAGCGGGCGGGGATACGCAGTATTTT.

V gene TRBV27 combines with J gene TRBJ2-2; D is unclear. The V end lost 0 bases, the J end lost 4 bases, and 12 bases lay between the germline ends. This CDR3 is built from 16 residues. Germline values: CDR1 MNHEY, CDR2 SMNVEV (reference sequence). CDR3 DNA: TGTGCCAGCAGTTTATCCGGTACCGTCGGCACCGGGGAGCTGTTTTTT. Its protein is CASSLSGTVGTGELFF.